These 8 T cell receptor beta chains originate from one sample sequenced in a study of T cell responses to AZD1222 COVID-19 vaccine. The assay was immunoSEQ multiplex PCR, and TCRdb's table has in-frame clones only and misses some. Among more than 95,000 clones, roughly nine tenths were seen once, and the ten largest hold 40% to 55%. Sequenced material: peripheral blood, taken 28 days after the second AZD1222 dose. Receptor source: an adult who received the AZD1222 COVID-19 vaccine.

In nucleotides, the CDR3 is TGTGCCTCGCCGGGAGGGGCTAATGAAAAACTGTTTTTT. Its translation is CASPGGANEKLFF. The chain carries TRBV30 and TRBJ1-4; a weak D match, TRBD1 (5 bases). Trimming took 7 bases from V and 3 from J, leaving 12 bases between them. Germline lookup yields CDR1 GTSNPN and CDR2 SVGIG (reference sequence). This CDR3 region has 13 residues.

The J gene is TRBJ1-3, the V gene TRBV7-9, with TRBD1 as a possible D gene (6 bases). The V gene's germline CDR1 is SEHNR and CDR2 FQNEAQ (reference sequence). The CDR3 runs 14 residues. Deletions cut 6 bases from V and 14 bases from J, with 23 bases between. Here the CDR3 reads CASRDTTGGAQLYF. CDR3 nucleotide sequence: TGTGCCAGCAGGGATACAACCGGGGGCGCTCAGTTATATTTT.

The gene calls are TRBV25-1 and TRBJ1-2, with 8 bases matching TRBD1. The CDR3 runs to 14 residues. V lost 6 bases to trimming and J lost 4 bases; unmatched junction nucleotides: 7. From germline, CDR1 is MGHDK and CDR2 SYGVNS. The CDR3, as DNA: TGTGCCAGCAGAAACAGCAGGGGGCCCTATGGCTACACCTTC. Amino acids: CASRNSRGPYGYTF.

The chain carries TRBV27 and TRBJ1-6; 9 bases map to TRBD1. V trimming: 4 bases; J trimming: 5 bases; junction bases outside the gene matches: 3. CDR3 size: 15 residues. CDR1 is MNHEY and CDR2 is SMNVEV in the germline V gene (reference sequence). Here the CDR3 DNA reads TGTGCCAGCAGTTCTCGACAGGGGGATAATTCACCCCTCCACTTT. It yields the protein CASSSRQGDNSPLHF.

The V call is TRBV11-2, the J call TRBJ2-7; 8 nucleotides align to TRBD2. J gave up 5 bases and V 5 bases, and 17 bases lay outside the gene matches. The CDR3 contains 17 residues. Germline CDR1 reads SGHAT; CDR2 reads FQNNGV. The DNA for the CDR3 is TGTGCCAGCAGCCACGTTGGCGGAAGCGGGAGTAGGAACGAGCAGTACTTC. Translation gives CASSHVGGSGSRNEQYF.

The CDR3 region is CASSNENYRGLGEQYF. The CDR3 DNA reads as TGTGCCAGCAGCAATGAGAATTACAGGGGTCTGGGTGAGCAGTACTTC. This chain links TRBV3-1 (or the pseudogene TRBV3-2) with TRBJ2-7; 7 nucleotides match TRBD1. CDR3 size: 16 residues. In germline, CDR1 is LGHDT, CDR2 YNNKEL (reference sequence). V lost 5 bases, J lost 7 bases, and 17 bases stayed unmatched.

The chain combines TRBV30 with TRBJ1-2, with a possible D match to TRBD1 (6 bases). V lost 0 bases to trimming and J lost 8 bases, with 19 bases between them. Germline CDR1 is GTSNPN and CDR2 is SVGIG (reference sequence). The CDR3 is 15 residues long. CDR3 nucleotides: TGTGCCTGGAGTGTTGGGGTTACTACAGGGACCGGCTACACCTTC. Encoded protein: CAWSVGVTTGTGYTF.

V is TRBV30 and J is TRBJ1-5; D is ambiguous. The germline CDR1 and CDR2 sequences are GTSNPN and SVGIG (reference sequence). The CDR3 is 13 amino acids. Trimming pared 4 bases from V and 3 bases from J, leaving 10 bases between. The CDR3 bases are TGTGCCTGGACCCCGGGCTTCAATCAGCCCCAGCATTTT. Its translation: CAWTPGFNQPQHF.